This T cell receptor (beta chain) was obtained from a study of control samples from healthy donors and cancer patients. The CDR3 has 17 residues. V was clipped by 4 bases and J by 6 bases; unmatched bases: 14. Germline V gene data show CDR1 as SEHNR and CDR2 as FQNEAQ (reference sequence). Assay: immunoSEQ multiplex PCR; the TCRdb copy retains only in-frame clones and omits some. This table has some 130,000 clones, roughly 92% appearing once. This clone appeared a single time. Sequenced material: blood. V gene TRBV7-9 combines with J gene TRBJ2-3; TRBD2 aligns across 9 bases. This clonotype was obtained from a man younger than 45 in good health. The CDR3 sequence is CASSSPLGLARGDTQYF. CDR3 DNA: TGTGCCAGCAGCTCTCCCCTGGGACTAGCTAGGGGGGATACGCAGTATTTT.